Listed below are T cell receptor beta chains from one sample, sequenced in a study of graft-versus-host responses after intestinal transplantation. Their antigens remain unidentified. Produced via immunoSEQ multiplex PCR; TCRdb's table is partial and in-frame only. The table has more than 95,000 clones, 93% seen once; the top ten hold 1% to 1.5%. The source was unstimulated CD8+ T cells sorted from spleen or lymph node cells, collected before intestinal transplant. The receptors here all came from a human donor who received an intestinal transplant. Both conserved end residues are part of each CDR3. A D gene is named only where the DNA matches it firmly. Where a row states a size, it is once, few, many or the class of an expanded clone; other rows omit it.

size: once; D: -; J: TRBJ2-7; V: TRBV4-2; CDR3: CASSHAGTSSSYEQYF; DNA: TGTGCCAGCAGCCATGCCGGGACGTCTAGCTCCTACGAGCAGTACTTC
size: -; D: TRBD2; J: TRBJ2-1; V: TRBV7-9; CDR3: CASSSTLGTSGGPYNEQFF; DNA: TGTGCCAGCAGCTCGACTCTGGGCACTAGCGGGGGACCGTACAATGAGCAGTTCTTC
size: -; D: -; J: TRBJ1-1; V: TRBV29-1; CDR3: CSVPGENTEAFF; DNA: TGCAGCGTTCCAGGGGAAAACACTGAAGCTTTCTTT
size: -; D: -; J: TRBJ2-7; V: TRBV27; CDR3: CASRLQGPYEQYF; DNA: TGTGCCAGCAGACTCCAAGGGCCTTACGAGCAGTACTTC
size: -; D: TRBD1; J: TRBJ2-5; V: TRBV7-9; CDR3: CASSLRQGQNQETQYF; DNA: TGTGCCAGCAGCTTACGACAGGGGCAGAACCAAGAGACCCAGTACTTC
size: -; D: -; J: TRBJ2-7; V: TRBV19; CDR3: CASSTRTAIYEQYF; DNA: TGTGCCAGTAGTACCCGGACAGCTATCTACGAGCAGTACTTC
size: -; D: -; J: TRBJ1-3; V: TRBV6-1; CDR3: CASSEFPRGQSGNTIYF; DNA: TGTGCCAGCAGTGAATTCCCCCGGGGCCAGTCTGGAAACACCATATATTTT
size: -; D: TRBD2; J: TRBJ2-6; V: TRBV13; CDR3: CASSSDGGIGANVLTF; DNA: TGTGCCAGCAGCTCTGACGGGGGGATAGGGGCCAACGTCCTGACTTTC
size: -; D: TRBD2; J: TRBJ2-2; V: TRBV6-1; CDR3: CASSSGAATGELFF; DNA: TGTGCCAGCTCTAGCGGGGCGGCCACCGGGGAGCTGTTTTTT
size: -; D: TRBD2; J: TRBJ2-5; V: TRBV2; CDR3: CASKGSSGGQETQYF; DNA: TGTGCCAGCAAGGGGAGTAGCGGGGGGCAAGAGACCCAGTACTTC
size: -; D: -; J: TRBJ1-2; V: TRBV5-1; CDR3: CASAGIGGSNYGYTF; DNA: TGCGCCAGCGCAGGGATTGGAGGGTCTAACTATGGCTACACCTTC
size: -; D: TRBD1; J: TRBJ1-1; V: TRBV7-9; CDR3: CASSLDRVEAFF; DNA: TGTGCCAGCAGCTTGGACAGGGTCGAAGCTTTCTTT
size: once; D: -; J: TRBJ2-5; V: TRBV15; CDR3: CATSSRSSWAETQYF; DNA: TGTGCCACCAGCAGCCGAAGCTCTTGGGCAGAGACCCAGTACTTC
size: once; D: -; J: TRBJ2-7; V: TRBV4-1; CDR3: CASTPLLSSSYEQYF; DNA: TGCGCCAGCACTCCCCTTTTAAGTAGCTCCTACGAGCAGTACTTC
size: -; D: -; J: TRBJ1-4; V: TRBV2; CDR3: CATTTGLQVEKLFF; DNA: TGTGCCACCACCACAGGGTTGCAAGTTGAAAAACTGTTTTTT
size: -; D: TRBD1; J: TRBJ1-2; V: TRBV29-1; CDR3: CSGQGAGGNYGYTF; DNA: TGCAGCGGACAGGGGGCAGGGGGAAACTATGGCTACACCTTC
size: -; D: -; J: TRBJ2-2; V: TRBV21-1; CDR3: CASKKGGGSNTGELFF; DNA: TGTGCCAGCAAAAAAGGCGGGGGGTCAAACACCGGGGAGCTGTTTTTT
size: -; D: -; J: TRBJ1-1; V: TRBV15; CDR3: CATSREGGGTEAFF; DNA: TGTGCCACCAGCAGAGAGGGGGGAGGCACTGAAGCTTTCTTT
size: -; D: TRBD2; J: TRBJ2-1; V: TRBV19; CDR3: CASSPREAPEQFF; DNA: TGTGCCAGTAGTCCCCGGGAGGCCCCCGAGCAGTTCTTC
size: -; D: TRBD2; J: TRBJ2-7; V: TRBV9; CDR3: CASSVGLAGSYEQYF; DNA: TGTGCCAGCAGCGTGGGACTAGCGGGGTCCTACGAGCAGTACTTC
size: -; D: -; J: TRBJ1-1; V: TRBV9; CDR3: CASSADVSLNTEAFF; DNA: TGTGCCAGCAGCGCAGACGTCAGCCTGAACACTGAAGCTTTCTTT
size: once; D: TRBD1; J: TRBJ1-2; V: TRBV10-3; CDR3: CAITTLGQGAQDYGYTF; DNA: TGTGCCATCACCACCCTGGGACAGGGGGCGCAGGACTATGGCTACACCTTC
size: -; D: TRBD2; J: TRBJ2-3; V: TRBV10-3; CDR3: CAIKRGDFSTDTQYF; DNA: TGTGCCATCAAACGGGGGGACTTTAGCACAGATACGCAGTATTTT
size: once; D: -; J: TRBJ2-3; V: TRBV11-3; CDR3: CASSSRTDITDTQYF; DNA: TGTGCCAGCAGCTCCCGGACAGACATCACAGATACGCAGTATTTT
size: -; D: TRBD2; J: TRBJ2-7; V: TRBV9; CDR3: CASSPGLADPHEQYF; DNA: TGTGCCAGCAGCCCGGGACTAGCGGACCCCCACGAGCAGTACTTC
size: -; D: -; J: TRBJ1-1; V: TRBV7-6; CDR3: CASSLLPFSEAFF; DNA: TGTGCCAGCAGCTTATTACCTTTCTCTGAAGCTTTCTTT
size: -; D: -; J: TRBJ1-1; V: TRBV5-1; CDR3: CASSLAGSEAFF; DNA: TGCGCCAGCAGCTTGGCTGGTTCTGAAGCTTTCTTT
size: -; D: TRBD1; J: TRBJ1-6; V: TRBV11-2; CDR3: CASSLGSTGGGNSPLHF; DNA: TGTGCCAGCAGCTTAGGATCTACAGGGGGGGGGAATTCACCCCTCCACTTT
size: few; D: -; J: TRBJ1-1; V: TRBV19; CDR3: CASAPPGVTEAFF; DNA: TGTGCCAGTGCCCCCCCAGGGGTTACTGAAGCTTTCTTT
size: -; D: TRBD2; J: TRBJ2-1; V: TRBV6-1; CDR3: CASSVSGTSTIYNEQFF; DNA: TGTGCCAGCAGTGTTTCCGGGACTAGCACAATCTACAATGAGCAGTTCTTC
size: few; D: -; J: TRBJ1-2; V: TRBV5-6; CDR3: CASSFQTGRYGYTF; DNA: TGTGCCAGCAGCTTCCAGACGGGCCGGTATGGCTACACCTTC
size: -; D: -; J: TRBJ1-3; V: TRBV7-8; CDR3: CASEEEIGNTIYF; DNA: TGTGCCAGCGAAGAGGAGATCGGAAACACCATATATTTT
size: -; D: -; J: TRBJ1-5; V: TRBV6-1; CDR3: CASSSGNQPQHF; DNA: TGTGCCAGCAGTTCAGGGAATCAGCCCCAGCATTTT
size: -; D: -; J: TRBJ2-7; V: TRBV7-8; CDR3: CASSLKLGSHEQYF; DNA: TGTGCCAGCAGCTTAAAGTTGGGTAGCCACGAGCAGTACTTC
size: -; D: -; J: TRBJ1-5; V: TRBV5-6; CDR3: CASSLRGSNQPQHF; DNA: TGTGCCAGCAGCTTGAGAGGTAGCAATCAGCCCCAGCATTTT
size: -; D: -; J: TRBJ1-1; V: TRBV5-1; CDR3: CASSLGLGTEAFF; DNA: TGCGCCAGCAGCTTGGGACTAGGGACTGAAGCTTTCTTT
size: -; D: -; J: TRBJ2-1; V: TRBV2; CDR3: CASAGRDYNEQFF; DNA: TGTGCCAGCGCGGGGAGAGACTACAATGAGCAGTTCTTC
size: -; D: TRBD1; J: TRBJ2-7; V: TRBV5-5; CDR3: CASGLEGQGSVEQYF; DNA: TGTGCCAGCGGCCTAGAAGGACAGGGATCGGTCGAGCAGTACTTC
size: -; D: TRBD2; J: TRBJ2-1; V: TRBV7-7; CDR3: CASSQGLVNEQFF; DNA: TGTGCCAGCAGCCAGGGACTAGTGAATGAGCAGTTCTTC
size: once; D: -; J: TRBJ2-3; V: TRBV5-1; CDR3: CASSLLLDKINTDTQYF; DNA: TGCGCCAGCAGCTTGCTATTAGACAAGATAAACACAGATACGCAGTATTTT
size: -; D: -; J: TRBJ2-7; V: TRBV15; CDR3: CATSPALDYEQYF; DNA: TGTGCCACCAGTCCAGCGTTAGACTACGAGCAGTACTTC
size: -; D: -; J: TRBJ2-5; V: TRBV19; CDR3: CASRGNDQETQYF; DNA: TGTGCCAGTAGGGGCAACGACCAAGAGACCCAGTACTTC
size: -; D: TRBD1; J: TRBJ1-5; V: TRBV27; CDR3: CASRRTQGEESQHF; DNA: TGTGCCAGCAGAAGGACCCAGGGGGAGGAGTCCCAGCATTTT
size: -; D: -; J: TRBJ2-2; V: TRBV29-1; CDR3: CSVSNGFFGELFF; DNA: TGCAGCGTTTCTAACGGCTTTTTTGGGGAGCTGTTTTTT
size: -; D: -; J: TRBJ1-1; V: TRBV27; CDR3: CASSPSGAPNTEAFF; DNA: TGTGCCAGCAGCCCCTCGGGGGCCCCGAACACTGAAGCTTTCTTT